This TCR beta chain was sequenced for a study of blood T cell repertoires in COVID-19. In the study overall: The United States, Italy and Spain were the sources of the acute and convalescent COVID-19 samples.

Study processing details: The assay estimated nucleated cells by amplifying reference gene primers. Method: immunoSEQ multiplex PCR; TCRdb's copy keeps in-frame clones and lacks some. That table gives V, J and clone size, and the DNA gave D and trimming. Of more than 200,000 clones in the sample, approximately 86% are singletons; the top ten hold about 1.5%. The sequencing input was PBMCs or T cells enriched from blood (not recorded which). The sequence was collected from a woman aged 45-60 years who had recovered from COVID-19.

CDR3 DNA: TGTGCCAGCAGAACCCAGACTAGCGGGAGTCATACGCAGTATTTT. Amino acid sequence: CASRTQTSGSHTQYF. J is TRBJ2-3 and V is TRBV28, with 12 bases fitting TRBD2. The V gene's germline CDR1 is MDHEN and CDR2 SYDVKM. Trimming took 6 bases from V and 7 from J; bases not matched to a gene: 8. This CDR3 is 15 amino acids long.